The 16 T cell receptor beta chains listed next were all sequenced from one sample in a study of cytomegalovirus exposure and HLA in healthy donors. The PCR ran on 60 Vbeta and 13 Jbeta primers. Sequencing was performed with immunoSEQ multiplex PCR; in TCRdb, only in-frame clones are kept and a portion is missing. The data contain about 120,000 clones, 65% to 90% of them singletons. The sequenced sample was PBMCs. These receptors came from a woman aged 40 to 50 in good health and CMV-seronegative.

J is TRBJ1-4 and V is TRBV2, with 7 positions matching TRBD1. CDR3 size: 17 residues. Germline V gene data show CDR1 as SNHLY and CDR2 as FYNNEI. J gave up 0 bases and V 4 bases, and 8 bases lay outside the gene matches. Here the CDR3 reads CASSGDRHSATNEKLFF. The DNA for the CDR3 is TGTGCCAGCAGTGGGGACAGACATTCAGCAACTAATGAAAAACTGTTTTTT. Complete variable domain (other parts from reference TRBV2 and TRBJ1-4): EPEVTQTPSHQVTQMGQEVILRCVPISNHLYFYWYRQILGQKVEFLVSFYNNEISEKSEIFDDQFSVERPDGSNFTLKIRSTKLEDSAMYFCASSGDRHSATNEKLFFGSGTQLSVL.

The rearrangement links TRBV6-5 to TRBJ2-7; 8 bases are shared with TRBD2. Germline CDR1 reads MNHEY; CDR2 reads SVGAGI. The length of the CDR3 is 15 residues. J was trimmed by 0 bases and V by 2 bases; bases with no gene match: 3. The CDR3 nucleotides read TGTGCCAGCAGTTACCTAAGCGGGAGCTCCTACGAGCAGTACTTC. Residues: CASSYLSGSSYEQYF.

The V and J genes are TRBV5-4 and TRBJ2-7, with 7 positions matching TRBD1. Germline lookup yields CDR1 SGHNT and CDR2 YYREEE (reference sequence). The CDR3 contains 12 residues. Trimming cost V 4 bases and J 4 bases; bases outside gene matches: 2. The CDR3 is CASSRDRYEQYF. CDR3 DNA: TGTGCCAGCAGCCGGGACAGATACGAGCAGTACTTC.

V gene TRBV5-6 combines with J gene TRBJ2-1; TRBD1 matches 8 bases. CDR3 length equals 13 residues. Trimming removed 7 bases from V and 6 bases from J; junction bases left unmatched: 6. Germline V lookup: CDR1 SGHDT, CDR2 YYEEEE. In nucleotides, the CDR3 is TGTGCCAGCCGATGGACAGGGCGCAATGAGCAGTTCTTC. Translated: CASRWTGRNEQFF.

The rearrangement links TRBV6-1 to TRBJ2-7, with 7 bases that match TRBD1. CDR1 MNHNS and CDR2 SASEGT come from the germline V gene. With 7 bases clipped from V and 1 base from J, the junction kept 10 bases outside the gene matches. The CDR3 is 15 residues long. For the CDR3, the DNA is TGTGCCAGCATAACGACAGGGACGATTTCCTACGAGCAGTACTTC. Its protein product is CASITTGTISYEQYF.

V usage is TRBV6-5 and J usage is TRBJ2-5, with D perhaps TRBD2 (7 bases). With 7 bases removed from V and 4 bases from J, the gap between germline ends came to 19 bases. CDR3 length: 15 residues. The germline V gene encodes CDR1 MNHEY and CDR2 SVGAGI. CDR3 loop: CASTFGGGQRETQYF. The CDR3, as DNA: TGTGCCAGCACCTTTGGGGGGGGGCAGCGAGAGACCCAGTACTTC.

The rearrangement joins TRBV4-2 to TRBJ2-1, with 9 bases aligning to TRBD1. V gave up 1 base and J gave up 8 bases; unmatched junction bases: 12. Germline loops: CDR1 LGHNA, CDR2 YNFKEQ. The CDR3 has 17 residues. In nucleotides, the CDR3 is TGTGCCAGCAGCCAAGTTCAAGCGGGACAGGGTTTCGATGAGCAGTTCTTC. This codes for CASSQVQAGQGFDEQFF.

The chain recombines TRBV27 with TRBJ1-5; 10 bases agree with TRBD1. Germline lookup yields CDR1 MNHEY and CDR2 SMNVEV (reference sequence). The V gene end was trimmed by 5 bases and the J gene end by 6 bases; junction bases not matched to a gene: 4. The CDR3 consists of 14 residues. CDR3 sequence (DNA): TGTGCCAGCAGTGCGGACAGGGGGTTTCAGCCCCAGCATTTT. Its translation is CASSADRGFQPQHF.

V usage is TRBV7-9 and J usage is TRBJ2-5; 7 bases line up with TRBD2. The germline V gene has CDR1 SEHNR and CDR2 FQNEAQ (reference sequence). The CDR3 sequence is 13 residues long. Trimming removed 0 bases from V and 10 bases from J; junction bases left unmatched: 5. CDR3 nucleotide sequence: TGTGCCAGCAGCTTAGCGCGTGGGGGGGACCAGTACTTC. Protein product: CASSLARGGDQYF. Based on the CDR3 plus reference TRBV7-9 and TRBJ2-5, the full variable domain is DTGVSQNPRHKITKRGQNVTFRCDPISEHNRLYWYRQTLGQGPEFLTYFQNEAQLEKSRLLSDRFSAERPKGSFSTLEIQRTEQGDSAMYLCASSLARGGDQYFGPGTRLLVL.

This chain joins TRBV2 and TRBJ1-1, with D uncertain. The CDR3 loop spans 15 amino acids. Trimming took off 3 bases at V and 1 base at J, with 12 bases between the two ends. Looked up from germline, CDR1 is SNHLY and CDR2 is FYNNEI. Here the CDR3 DNA reads TGTGCCAGCAGTGACGTTTCGGGGAAGAACACTGAAGCTTTCTTT. Encoded protein: CASSDVSGKNTEAFF.

This chain's CDR3 is CAINKGGNDASYEQYF. In DNA form, the CDR3 reads TGTGCCATCAACAAAGGCGGGAACGATGCCTCCTACGAGCAGTACTTC. The V call is TRBV10-3, the J call TRBJ2-7, with D perhaps TRBD2 (6 bases). Germline V lookup: CDR1 ENHRY, CDR2 SYGVKD. Trimming took 7 bases from V and 0 from J, leaving 19 bases between them. The CDR3 has 16 residues.

CDR3 coding DNA: TGTGCCAGCAGTACAGGGCCCTCCTACGAGCAGTACTTC. Translating it yields CASSTGPSYEQYF. The genes are TRBV6-1 and TRBJ2-7; a weak D match, TRBD1 (6 bases). V gave up 5 bases and J gave up 0 bases, with 8 bases separating them. This CDR3 contains 13 residues. CDR1 MNHNS and CDR2 SASEGT come from the germline V gene.

This clone has only one observation. This sequence joins TRBV5-4 and TRBJ2-2, with 7 bases lining up with TRBD2. The CDR3 totals 17 residues. Germline lookup yields CDR1 SGHNT and CDR2 YYREEE (reference sequence). V gave up 4 bases and J gave up 1 base; unmatched junction bases: 10. The CDR3 reads CASSREVGLRNTGELFF. In DNA form, the CDR3 reads TGTGCCAGCAGCCGGGAGGTCGGGCTAAGGAACACCGGGGAGCTGTTTTTT.

This clone was picked up a small number of times. This sequence joins TRBV19 and TRBJ1-1; D uncertain. The CDR3 sequence is 11 residues long. Germline-derived CDR1 and CDR2 are LNHDA and SQIVND (reference sequence). Trimming took 5 bases from V and 5 from J, leaving 6 bases between them. Here the CDR3 reads CASSRETEAFF. The DNA of the CDR3 is TGTGCCAGTAGTCGAGAGACTGAAGCTTTCTTT.

V and J are TRBV6-1 and TRBJ1-5, with no clear D. The CDR3 sequence is 16 residues long. Germline assignment: CDR1 MNHNS and CDR2 SASEGT. Trimming took 0 bases from V and 6 from J, leaving 15 bases between them. DNA for the CDR3: TGTGCCAGCAGTGAAGCGTTTATCCGGGTCACTCAGCCCCAGCATTTT. Protein: CASSEAFIRVTQPQHF.

The chain carries TRBV19 and TRBJ2-5, with 15 bases lining up with TRBD2. CDR1 and CDR2 from the germline V gene are LNHDA and SQIVND (reference sequence). The CDR3 spans 18 residues. The V gene end was trimmed by 4 bases and the J gene end by 5 bases; junction bases not matched to a gene: 11. CDR3: CASSTGGTSGGPGETQYF. The CDR3 DNA sequence: TGTGCCAGTAGTACGGGAGGGACTAGCGGGGGGCCAGGGGAGACCCAGTACTTC. The whole variable domain, filled in from reference TRBV19 and TRBJ2-5, reads DGGITQSPKYLFRKEGQNVTLSCEQNLNHDAMYWYRQDPGQGLRLIYYSQIVNDFQKGDIAEGYSVSREKKESFPLTVTSAQKNPTAFYLCASSTGGTSGGPGETQYFGPGTRLLVL.